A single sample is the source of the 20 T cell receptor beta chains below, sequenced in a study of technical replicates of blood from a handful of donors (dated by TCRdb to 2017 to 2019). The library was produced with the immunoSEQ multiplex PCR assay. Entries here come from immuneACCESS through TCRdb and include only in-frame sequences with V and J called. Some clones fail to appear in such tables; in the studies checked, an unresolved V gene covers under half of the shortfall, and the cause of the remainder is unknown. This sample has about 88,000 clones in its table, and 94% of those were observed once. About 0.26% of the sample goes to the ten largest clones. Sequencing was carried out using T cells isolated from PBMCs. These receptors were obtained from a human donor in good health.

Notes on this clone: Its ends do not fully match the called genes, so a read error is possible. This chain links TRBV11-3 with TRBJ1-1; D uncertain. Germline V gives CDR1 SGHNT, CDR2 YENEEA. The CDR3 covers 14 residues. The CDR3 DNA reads TGTGCCAGCAGCTTCGGGTGGGTGAATACTGAAGCTTTCTTT. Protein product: CASSFGWVNTEAFF.

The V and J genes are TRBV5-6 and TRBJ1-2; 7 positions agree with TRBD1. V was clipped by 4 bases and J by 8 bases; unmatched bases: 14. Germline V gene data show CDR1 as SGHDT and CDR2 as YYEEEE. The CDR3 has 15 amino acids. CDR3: CASSPTMTGSEGYTF. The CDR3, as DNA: TGTGCCAGCAGCCCCACTATGACAGGGTCAGAGGGCTACACCTTC. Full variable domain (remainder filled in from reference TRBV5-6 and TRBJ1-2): DAGVTQSPTHLIKTRGQQVTLRCSPKSGHDTVSWYQQALGQGPQFIFQYYEEEERQRGNFPDRFSGHQFPNYSSELNVNALLLGDSALYLCASSPTMTGSEGYTFGSGTRLTVV.

CDR3 region: CASSISGQYYGYTF. CDR3 nucleotides: TGTGCCAGTAGTATTTCTGGACAGTACTATGGCTACACCTTC. This sequence joins TRBV19 and TRBJ1-2, with D possibly TRBD1 on 6 matching bases. The CDR3 covers 14 residues. V was shortened by 3 bases and J by 3 bases, with 11 bases between the two germline ends. CDR1 LNHDA and CDR2 SQIVND come from the germline V gene (reference sequence).

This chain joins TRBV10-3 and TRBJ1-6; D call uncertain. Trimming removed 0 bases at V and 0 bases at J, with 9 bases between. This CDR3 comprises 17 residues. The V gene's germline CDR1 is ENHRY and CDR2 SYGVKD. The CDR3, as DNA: TGTGCCATCAGTGAGTCGATTGGCAGCTCCTATAATTCACCCCTCCACTTT. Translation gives CAISESIGSSYNSPLHF.

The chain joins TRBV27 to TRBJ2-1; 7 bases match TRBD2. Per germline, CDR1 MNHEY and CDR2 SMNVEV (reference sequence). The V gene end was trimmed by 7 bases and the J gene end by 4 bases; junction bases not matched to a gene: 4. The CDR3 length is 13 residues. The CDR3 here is CASKASGYNEQFF. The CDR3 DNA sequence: TGTGCCAGCAAGGCTAGCGGTTACAATGAGCAGTTCTTC.

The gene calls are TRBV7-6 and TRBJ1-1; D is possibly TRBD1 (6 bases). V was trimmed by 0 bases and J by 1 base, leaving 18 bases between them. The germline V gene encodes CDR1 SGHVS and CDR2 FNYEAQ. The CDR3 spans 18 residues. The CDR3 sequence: CASSLAPDRSGGNTEAFF. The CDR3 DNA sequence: TGTGCCAGCAGCTTAGCCCCCGACAGGTCGGGTGGGAACACTGAAGCTTTCTTT.

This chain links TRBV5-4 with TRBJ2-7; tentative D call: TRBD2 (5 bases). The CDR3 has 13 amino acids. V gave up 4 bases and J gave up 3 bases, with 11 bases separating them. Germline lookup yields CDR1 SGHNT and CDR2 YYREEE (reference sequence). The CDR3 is CASSRSGNYEQYF. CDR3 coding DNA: TGTGCCAGCAGCCGGTCGGGGAACTACGAGCAGTACTTC.

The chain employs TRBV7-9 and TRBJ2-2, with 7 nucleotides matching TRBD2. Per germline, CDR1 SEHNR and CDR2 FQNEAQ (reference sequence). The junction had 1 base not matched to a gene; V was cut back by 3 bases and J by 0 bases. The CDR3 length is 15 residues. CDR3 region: CASSFGLANTGELFF. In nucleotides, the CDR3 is TGTGCCAGCAGCTTTGGACTAGCGAACACCGGGGAGCTGTTTTTT.

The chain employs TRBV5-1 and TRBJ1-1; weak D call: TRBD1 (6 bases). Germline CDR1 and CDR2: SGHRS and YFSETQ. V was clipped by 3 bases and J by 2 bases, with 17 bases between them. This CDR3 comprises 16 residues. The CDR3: CASSSRQAQFNTEAFF. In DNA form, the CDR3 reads TGCGCCAGCAGCTCGAGACAGGCTCAATTTAACACTGAAGCTTTCTTT.

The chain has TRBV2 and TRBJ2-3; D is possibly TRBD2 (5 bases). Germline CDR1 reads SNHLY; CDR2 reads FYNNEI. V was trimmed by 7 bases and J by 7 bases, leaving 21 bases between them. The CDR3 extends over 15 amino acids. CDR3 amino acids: CASMSGGLPGYTQYF. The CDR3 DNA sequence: TGTGCCAGCATGTCAGGAGGCCTCCCGGGATATACGCAGTATTTT.

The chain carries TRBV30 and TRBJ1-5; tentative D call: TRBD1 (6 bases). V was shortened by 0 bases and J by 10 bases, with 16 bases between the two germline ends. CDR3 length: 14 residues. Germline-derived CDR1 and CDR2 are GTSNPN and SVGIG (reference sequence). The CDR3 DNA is TGTGCCTGGAGTGTTCCCAAATGGGACAACCCCCAGCATTTT. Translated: CAWSVPKWDNPQHF. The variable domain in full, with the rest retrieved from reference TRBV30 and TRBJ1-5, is SQTIHQWPATLVQPVGSPLSLECTVEGTSNPNLYWYRQAAGRGLQLLFYSVGIGQISSEVPQNLSASRPQDRQFILSSKKLLLSDSGFYLCAWSVPKWDNPQHFGDGTRLSIL.

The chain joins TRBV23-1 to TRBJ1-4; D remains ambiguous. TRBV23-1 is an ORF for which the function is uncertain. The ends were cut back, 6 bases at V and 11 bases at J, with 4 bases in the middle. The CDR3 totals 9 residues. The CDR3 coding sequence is TGCGCCAGCAGCGAGAAACTGTTTTTT. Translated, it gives CASSEKLFF.

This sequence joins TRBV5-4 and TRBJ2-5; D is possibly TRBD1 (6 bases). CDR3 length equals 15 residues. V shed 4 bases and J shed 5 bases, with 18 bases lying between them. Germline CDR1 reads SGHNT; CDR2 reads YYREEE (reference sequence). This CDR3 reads CASSTLLQGRETQYF. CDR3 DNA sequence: TGTGCCAGCAGCACGCTCTTACAGGGTAGGGAGACCCAGTACTTC.

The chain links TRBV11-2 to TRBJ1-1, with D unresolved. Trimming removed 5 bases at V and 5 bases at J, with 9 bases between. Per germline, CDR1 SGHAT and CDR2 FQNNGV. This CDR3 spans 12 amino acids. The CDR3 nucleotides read TGTGCCAGCAGCCGCCCGAGGACTGAAGCTTTCTTT. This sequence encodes CASSRPRTEAFF.

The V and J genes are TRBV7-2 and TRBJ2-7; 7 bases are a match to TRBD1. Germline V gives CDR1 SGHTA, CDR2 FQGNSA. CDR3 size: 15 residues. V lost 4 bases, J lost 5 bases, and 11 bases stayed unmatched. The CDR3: CASSSFDRAKDEQYF. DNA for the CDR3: TGTGCCAGCAGCTCCTTCGACAGGGCCAAGGACGAGCAGTACTTC.

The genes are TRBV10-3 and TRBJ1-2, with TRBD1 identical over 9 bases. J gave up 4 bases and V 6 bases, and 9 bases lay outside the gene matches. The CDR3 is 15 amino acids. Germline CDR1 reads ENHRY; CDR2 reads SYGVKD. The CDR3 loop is CAIRGQGREIYGYTF. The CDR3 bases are TGTGCCATCAGGGGACAGGGTCGGGAGATCTATGGCTACACCTTC.

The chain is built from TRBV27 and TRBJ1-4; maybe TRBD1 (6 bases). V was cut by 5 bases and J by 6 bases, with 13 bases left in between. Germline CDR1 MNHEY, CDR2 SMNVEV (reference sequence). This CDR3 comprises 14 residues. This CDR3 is CASSRDTGYEKLFF. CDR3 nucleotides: TGTGCCAGCAGTAGGGACACTGGATATGAAAAACTGTTTTTT. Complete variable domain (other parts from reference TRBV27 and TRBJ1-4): EAQVTQNPRYLITVTGKKLTVTCSQNMNHEYMSWYRQDPGLGLRQIYYSMNVEVTDKGDVPEGYKVSRKEKRNFPLILESPSPNQTSLYFCASSRDTGYEKLFFGSGTQLSVL.

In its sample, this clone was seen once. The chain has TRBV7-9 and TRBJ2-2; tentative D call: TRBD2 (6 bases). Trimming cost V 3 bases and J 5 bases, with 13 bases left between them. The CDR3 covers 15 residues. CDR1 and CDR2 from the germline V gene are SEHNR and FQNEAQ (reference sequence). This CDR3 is CASSLRGAGTGELFF. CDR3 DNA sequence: TGTGCCAGCAGCTTGAGGGGCGCGGGGACCGGGGAGCTGTTTTTT.

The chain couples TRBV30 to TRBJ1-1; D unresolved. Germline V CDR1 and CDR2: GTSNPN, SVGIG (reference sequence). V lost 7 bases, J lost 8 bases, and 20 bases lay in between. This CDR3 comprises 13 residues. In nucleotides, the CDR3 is TGTGCCTTGCGGGTAAGGGCGAGAAAAGAAGCTTTCTTT. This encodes CALRVRARKEAFF. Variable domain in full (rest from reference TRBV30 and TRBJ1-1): SQTIHQWPATLVQPVGSPLSLECTVEGTSNPNLYWYRQAAGRGLQLLFYSVGIGQISSEVPQNLSASRPQDRQFILSSKKLLLSDSGFYLCALRVRARKEAFFGQGTRLTVV.

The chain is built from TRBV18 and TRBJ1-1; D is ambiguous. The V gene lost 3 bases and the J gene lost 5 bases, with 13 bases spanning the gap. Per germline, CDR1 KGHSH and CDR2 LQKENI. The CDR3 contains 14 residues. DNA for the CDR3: TGTGCCAGCTCACCGGGAGGGATCGGGACTGAAGCTTTCTTT. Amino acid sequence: CASSPGGIGTEAFF.